This T cell receptor (beta chain) was sequenced during a study of blood T cells in healthy people across ages. Study conclusions and caveats: PBMCs were not sorted, which prevented a conclusive comparison of naive versus antigen-experienced cells. Age advanced and TCR beta diversity per million T cells fell, roughly linearly.

This clonotype occurred a few times. Its matching antigen is unknown. With a J-beta primer mix and a sample-barcoded 5' primer, a second PCR ran roughly 7 to 11 cycles. Each of the samples gave a minimum of 2.5 million paired-end reads that contained CDR3. TCRdb re-called the 5' RACE reads through MiXCR, storing one row per CDR3 protein. The sample shows under 950,000 distinct CDR3 sequences, over 20% of them seen only once. V lost 5 bases to trimming and J lost 8 bases; unmatched junction nucleotides: 8. CDR3 length: 14 residues. CDR1 is DFQATT and CDR2 is SNEGSKA in the germline V gene (reference sequence).

Sequences were obtained from blood. This chain uses TRBV20-1 with TRBJ2-1; 11 nucleotides line up with TRBD1. This receptor was identified in a man between 65 and 80 years old in good health. The CDR3 is CSAYLGTGGYEQFF. The CDR3 nucleotides read TGCAGTGCTTACCTCGGGACAGGGGGTTATGAGCAGTTCTTC.